This T cell receptor (beta chain) appears in the sequencing data of a study of T cell changes during pregnancy in multiple sclerosis. CDR1 is SGHTS, CDR2 YDEGEE, per germline. The V and J ends lost 2 bases and 8 bases respectively, with 5 bases between them. The CDR3 runs 11 residues. Sequencing was performed with immunoSEQ multiplex PCR; in TCRdb, only in-frame clones are kept and a portion is missing. The table lists around 39,000 clones, over 75% of them singletons. The source material was CD8+ T cells from peripheral blood mononuclear cells, sampled in the first trimester of pregnancy. This sequence originates from a female donor with multiple sclerosis, enrolled in a pregnancy study. The chain carries TRBV5-8 and TRBJ1-3; D call uncertain. The CDR3 DNA follows: TGTGCCAGCAGCTTAACGGACACCATATATTTT. This codes for CASSLTDTIYF.